The 10 T cell receptor beta chains below all came from one sample that was sequenced in a study of T cell changes during pregnancy in multiple sclerosis. The protocol was immunoSEQ multiplex PCR, while the TCRdb copy is restricted to in-frame clones and leaves out a portion. The sample comprises roughly 48,000 clones, 92% of which are singletons, and 0.75% to 0.95% rests with the top ten. The material sequenced was CD4+ T cells from peripheral blood mononuclear cells, taken in the second trimester of pregnancy. The receptors derive from a female donor in good health, enrolled as a control in a pregnancy study.

The rearrangement links TRBV10-3 to TRBJ2-1; TRBD1 matches 9 bases. Unmatched junction bases numbered 25, after V lost 3 bases and J lost 7 bases. In germline, CDR1 is ENHRY, CDR2 SYGVKD. The length of the CDR3 is 21 residues. This chain's CDR3 is CAISEIPIDRGSPFLGNEQFF. In nucleotides, the CDR3 is TGTGCCATCAGTGAAATACCAATAGACAGGGGGTCCCCATTTTTAGGAAATGAGCAGTTCTTC.

The chain links TRBV30 to TRBJ2-7; TRBD2 agrees at 8 bases. CDR3 size: 13 residues. Germline V lookup: CDR1 GTSNPN, CDR2 SVGIG (reference sequence). With V trimmed by 4 bases and J by 1 base, 3 bases remained unmatched. CDR3 coding DNA: TGTGCCTGGACGGGGGGGGATTCCTACGAGCAGTACTTC. This codes for CAWTGGDSYEQYF.

The gene calls are TRBV5-1 and TRBJ2-2, with 7 bases that match TRBD2. This CDR3 has 17 amino acids. In germline, CDR1 is SGHRS, CDR2 YFSETQ. V was clipped by 4 bases and J by 5 bases; unmatched bases: 14. CDR3 amino acids: CASSPYVRTRKTGELFF. The CDR3 DNA reads TGCGCCAGCAGCCCCTACGTCCGGACTAGAAAGACCGGGGAGCTGTTTTTT.

This chain uses TRBV7-2 with TRBJ1-6; D gene uncertain. CDR3 length: 14 residues. The V gene lost 3 bases and the J gene lost 14 bases, with 17 bases spanning the gap. Germline V gives CDR1 SGHTA, CDR2 FQGNSA. The CDR3 DNA follows: TGTGCCAGCAGCTTTTCCACGATAATTCAGTCCCTCCACTTT. Its translation: CASSFSTIIQSLHF.

The CDR3 nucleotides are TGCGCCAGCAGCTTGGAAGGGTGGCAGGGGGCGCCTGGCTACACCTTC. It yields the protein CASSLEGWQGAPGYTF. This chain connects TRBV5-1 to TRBJ1-2, with 8 nucleotides matching TRBD1. Losses at the gene ends were 0 bases for V and 7 bases for J; bases not matched to a gene: 11. The CDR3 covers 16 residues. The germline CDR1 and CDR2 sequences are SGHRS and YFSETQ. The full variable domain, in which reference TRBV5-1 and TRBJ1-2 provide the parts outside the CDR3, is KAGVTQTPRYLIKTRGQQVTLSCSPISGHRSVSWYQQTPGQGLQFLFEYFSETQRNKGNFPGRFSGRQFSNSRSEMNVSTLELGDSALYLCASSLEGWQGAPGYTFGSGTRLTVV.

The chain couples TRBV19 to TRBJ1-1; TRBD1 aligns across 8 bases. With V trimmed by 8 bases and J by 1 base, 3 bases remained unmatched. Germline CDR1 reads LNHDA; CDR2 reads SQIVND (reference sequence). The CDR3 covers 13 residues. This CDR3 reads CASSTGGNTEAFF. For the CDR3, the DNA is TGTGCCAGTTCAACAGGGGGGAACACTGAAGCTTTCTTT.

The V call is TRBV7-2, the J call TRBJ1-6, with D uncertain. V lost 1 base to trimming and J lost 7 bases, with 5 bases between them. Germline lookup yields CDR1 SGHTA and CDR2 FQGNSA. The CDR3 spans 13 residues. CDR3 protein: CASSLVGNSPLHF. The CDR3 DNA follows: TGTGCCAGCAGCTTAGTCGGGAATTCACCCCTCCACTTT.

The chain has TRBV4-1 and TRBJ1-2; no definite D call. Deletions cut 1 base from V and 2 bases from J, with 5 bases between. Germline V gene data show CDR1 as MGHRA and CDR2 as YSYEKL. The CDR3 is 13 amino acids. The CDR3 reads CASSQGRNYGYTF. CDR3 in DNA: TGCGCCAGCAGCCAAGGCAGAAACTATGGCTACACCTTC.

The J gene is TRBJ2-7, the V gene TRBV2, with 14 bases matching TRBD2. V trimming: 8 bases; J trimming: 5 bases; junction bases outside the gene matches: 5. The CDR3 runs 14 residues. Germline assignment: CDR1 SNHLY and CDR2 FYNNEI. The CDR3 region has the DNA TGTGCCAGCCTGGGACTAGCGGGAGAAAACGAGCAGTACTTC. It translates to CASLGLAGENEQYF.

Here the CDR3 DNA reads TGTGCCAGCTCAGCGGCGACGGACACAGATACGCAGTATTTT. Protein product: CASSAATDTDTQYF. The V gene is TRBV18, the J gene TRBJ2-3; D not certain. The CDR3 sequence is 14 residues long. Germline V gene lookup returns CDR1 KGHSH and CDR2 LQKENI. Trimming took off 5 bases at V and 2 bases at J, with 11 bases between the two ends.